The 9 T cell receptor beta chains below were found in one sample sequenced in a study of blood T cells in healthy people across ages. With a J-beta primer mix and a sample-barcoded 5' primer, a second PCR ran about 7 to 12 cycles. MiXCR, applied by TCRdb to the 5' RACE reads, yields one record per CDR3 protein. Among some 790,000 distinct CDR3 sequences listed, under 35% were seen once. The specimen sequenced was blood. These receptor sequences come from a woman of 80 years or more in good health.

This clonotype was observed a single time. The junction differs from germline at one of its ends, possibly a read error. This rearrangement joins TRBV20-1 to TRBJ1-4, with D possibly being TRBD1 (5 bases). CDR1 and CDR2 (germline): DFQATT, SNEGSKA (reference sequence). The CDR3 sequence is 15 residues long. This chain's CDR3 is CSAQNSRDGNEKRFF. The CDR3 region has the DNA TGCAGTGCCCAAAACTCCCGGGACGGTAATGAAAAACGGTTTTTT.

The rearrangement joins TRBV12-3 or TRBV12-4 to TRBJ1-2; D call uncertain. There are 13 residues in the CDR3. Trimming took off 6 bases at V and 5 bases at J, with 13 bases between the two ends. The CDR3 sequence: CASSRLTPYGYTF. CDR3 DNA sequence: TGTGCCAGCAGCCGCCTGACACCATATGGCTACACCTTC.

This clonotype was counted many times. J is TRBJ1-2 and V is TRBV7-2; D is undetermined. This CDR3 contains 14 residues. Germline V gene sequence: CDR1 SGHTA, CDR2 FQGNSA. With 6 bases removed from V and 8 bases from J, the gap between germline ends came to 19 bases. The CDR3 region is CASSTITGFDGYTF. Here the CDR3 DNA reads TGTGCCAGCAGTACGATTACGGGTTTCGACGGCTACACCTTC. Full variable domain (outside the CDR3, taken from reference TRBV7-2 and TRBJ1-2): GAGVSQSPSNKVTEKGKDVELRCDPISGHTALYWYRQSLGQGLEFLIYFQGNSAPDKSGLPSDRFSAERTGGSVSTLTIQRTQQEDSAVYLCASSTITGFDGYTFGSGTRLTVV.

The table lists this clonotype with many counts. The gene calls are TRBV3-1 and TRBJ1-1, with 9 bases that match TRBD1. From germline, CDR1 is LGHDT and CDR2 YNNKEL (reference sequence). The CDR3 has 13 amino acids. Trimming cost V 3 bases and J 8 bases; bases outside gene matches: 4. As DNA, the CDR3 is TGTGCCAGCAGCCAGGTGACAGGGGGAGAAGCTTTCTTT. Its protein product is CASSQVTGGEAFF.

Concerning this clonotype: Possible read error: a much larger clone is one base away. V is TRBV5-1 and J is TRBJ1-2; D possibly corresponds to TRBD1 (5 bases). The V and J ends lost 9 bases and 6 bases respectively, with 24 bases between them. The CDR3 is 15 residues long. Germline CDR1 is SGHRS and CDR2 is YFSETQ. The CDR3 DNA reads TGCGCCACCACGTTGGCAGGGAATAAGCGAAATGGCTACACCTTC. Translation: CATTLAGNKRNGYTF.

This clonotype was recorded at least ten times. This chain links TRBV4-1 with TRBJ2-5; TRBD2 agrees at 7 bases. This CDR3 has 16 residues. The V gene's germline CDR1 is MGHRA and CDR2 YSYEKL. V gave up 4 bases and J gave up 1 base; unmatched junction bases: 9. This CDR3 reads CASSLNPGLVQETQYF. CDR3 coding DNA: TGCGCCAGCAGCCTCAACCCAGGACTAGTCCAAGAGACCCAGTACTTC.

This clonotype occurred many times. This rearrangement joins TRBV20-1 to TRBJ1-2; D is unclear. CDR1 and CDR2 from the germline V gene are DFQATT and SNEGSKA (reference sequence). The CDR3 sequence is 11 residues long. V was trimmed by 3 bases and J by 8 bases, leaving 10 bases between them. As DNA, the CDR3 is TGCAGTGCTAGGCCGGGAACGGGCTACACCTTC. Translating it yields CSARPGTGYTF.

To note about this clonotype: The DNA is omitted, as the CDR3 cannot be located on it reliably, and the CDR3 follows TCRdb's listing. This chain links TRBV7-5 with TRBJ2-7; TRBD1 is the table's D call, not checked against the DNA. TRBV7-5 is a known pseudogene. The CDR3 extends over 17 residues, inclusive of both ends. The CDR3 loop reads CISVSEARGGEAYEQYF.

This clonotype was seen a handful of times. The chain is built from TRBV24-1 and TRBJ2-1; TRBD1 agrees at 8 bases. The length of the CDR3 is 18 residues. The trim removed 2 bases at V and 5 bases at J, leaving 13 bases unmatched. Germline CDR1 KGHDR, CDR2 SFDVKD. In nucleotides, the CDR3 is TGTGCCACCAGTGATTCCCGCCGGACAGGGCATATCAACAATGAGCAGTTCTTC. Translation: CATSDSRRTGHINNEQFF.